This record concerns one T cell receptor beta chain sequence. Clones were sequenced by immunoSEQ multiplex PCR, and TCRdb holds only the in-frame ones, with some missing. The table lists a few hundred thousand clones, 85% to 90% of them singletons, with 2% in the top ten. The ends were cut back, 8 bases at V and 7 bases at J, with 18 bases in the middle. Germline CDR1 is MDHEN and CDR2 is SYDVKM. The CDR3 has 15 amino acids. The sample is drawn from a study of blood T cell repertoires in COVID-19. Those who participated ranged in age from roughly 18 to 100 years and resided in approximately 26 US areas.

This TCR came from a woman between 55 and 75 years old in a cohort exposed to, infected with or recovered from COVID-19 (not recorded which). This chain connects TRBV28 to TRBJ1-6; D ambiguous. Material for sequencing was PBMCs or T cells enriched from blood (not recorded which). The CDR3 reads CASQQRVSGNSPLHF. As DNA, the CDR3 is TGTGCCAGCCAGCAGAGGGTATCTGGGAATTCACCCCTCCACTTT.